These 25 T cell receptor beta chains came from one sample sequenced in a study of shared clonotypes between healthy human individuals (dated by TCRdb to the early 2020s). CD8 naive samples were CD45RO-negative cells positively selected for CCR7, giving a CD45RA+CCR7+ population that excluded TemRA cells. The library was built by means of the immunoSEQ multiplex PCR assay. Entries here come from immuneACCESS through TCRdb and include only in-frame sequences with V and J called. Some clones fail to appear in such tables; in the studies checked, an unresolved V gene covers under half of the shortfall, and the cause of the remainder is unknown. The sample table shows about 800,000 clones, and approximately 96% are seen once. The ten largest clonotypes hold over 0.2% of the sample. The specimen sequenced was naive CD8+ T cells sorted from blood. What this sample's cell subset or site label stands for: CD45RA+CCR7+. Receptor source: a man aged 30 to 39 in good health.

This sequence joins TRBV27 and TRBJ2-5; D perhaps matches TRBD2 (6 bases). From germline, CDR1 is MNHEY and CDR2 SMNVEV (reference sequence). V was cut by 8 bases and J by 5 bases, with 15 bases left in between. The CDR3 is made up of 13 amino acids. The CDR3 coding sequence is TGTGCCAGCGGCGTTGGGGGGTGGGAGACCCAGTACTTC. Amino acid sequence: CASGVGGWETQYF.

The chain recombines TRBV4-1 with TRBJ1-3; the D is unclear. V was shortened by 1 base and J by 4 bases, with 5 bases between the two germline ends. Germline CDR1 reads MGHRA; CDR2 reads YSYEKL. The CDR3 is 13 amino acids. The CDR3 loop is CASSQGPGNTIYF. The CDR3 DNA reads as TGCGCCAGCAGCCAAGGGCCCGGAAACACCATATATTTT.

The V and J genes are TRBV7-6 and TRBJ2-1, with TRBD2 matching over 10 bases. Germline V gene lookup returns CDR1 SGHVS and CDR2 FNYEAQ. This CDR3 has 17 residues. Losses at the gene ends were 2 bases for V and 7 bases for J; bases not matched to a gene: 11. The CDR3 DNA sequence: TGTGCCAGCAGCTTACCCCGGCAGCGGGAGGGCCATAATGAGCAGTTCTTC. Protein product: CASSLPRQREGHNEQFF.

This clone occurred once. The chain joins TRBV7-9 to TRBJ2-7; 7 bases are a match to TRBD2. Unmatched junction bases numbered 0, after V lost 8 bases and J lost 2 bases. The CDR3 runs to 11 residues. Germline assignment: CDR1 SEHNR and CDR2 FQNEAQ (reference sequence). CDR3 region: CASGRAYEQYF. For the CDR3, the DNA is TGTGCCAGCGGGAGGGCCTACGAGCAGTACTTC.

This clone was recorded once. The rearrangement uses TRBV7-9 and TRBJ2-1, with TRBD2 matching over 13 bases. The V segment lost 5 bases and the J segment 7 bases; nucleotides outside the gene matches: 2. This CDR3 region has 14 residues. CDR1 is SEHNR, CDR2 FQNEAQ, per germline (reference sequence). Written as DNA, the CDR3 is TGTGCCAGCAGCGGGACTAGCGGGGTAAATGAGCAGTTCTTC. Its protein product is CASSGTSGVNEQFF. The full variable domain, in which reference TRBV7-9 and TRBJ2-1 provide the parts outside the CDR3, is DTGVSQNPRHKITKRGQNVTFRCDPISEHNRLYWYRQTLGQGPEFLTYFQNEAQLEKSRLLSDRFSAERPKGSFSTLEIQRTEQGDSAMYLCASSGTSGVNEQFFGPGTRLTVL.

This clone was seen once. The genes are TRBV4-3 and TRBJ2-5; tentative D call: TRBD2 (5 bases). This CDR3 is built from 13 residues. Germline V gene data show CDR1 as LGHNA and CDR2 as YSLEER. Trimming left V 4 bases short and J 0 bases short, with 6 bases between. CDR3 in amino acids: CASSPDYQETQYF. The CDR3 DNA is TGCGCCAGCAGCCCGGACTACCAAGAGACCCAGTACTTC.

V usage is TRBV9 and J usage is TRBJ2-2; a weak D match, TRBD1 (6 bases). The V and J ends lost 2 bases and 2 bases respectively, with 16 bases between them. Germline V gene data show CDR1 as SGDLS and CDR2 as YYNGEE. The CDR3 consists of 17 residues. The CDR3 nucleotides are TGTGCCAGCAGCGTTGGAACCGGGACAACCAACACCGGGGAGCTGTTTTTT. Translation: CASSVGTGTTNTGELFF.

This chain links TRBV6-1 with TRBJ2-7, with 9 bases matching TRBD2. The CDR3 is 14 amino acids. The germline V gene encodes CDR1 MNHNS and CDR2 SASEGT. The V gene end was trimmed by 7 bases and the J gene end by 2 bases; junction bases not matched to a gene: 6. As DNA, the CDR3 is TGTGCCAGCACCTTAAGCGGGAGGACCTACGAGCAGTACTTC. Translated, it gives CASTLSGRTYEQYF.

Written as DNA, the CDR3 is TGTGCCAGCAGCCTCACGGGGGATGGCTACACCTTC. It is translated as CASSLTGDGYTF. The J gene is TRBJ1-2, the V gene TRBV11-2; tentative D call: TRBD1 (5 bases). Trimming removed 5 bases at V and 6 bases at J, with 10 bases between. This CDR3 has 12 amino acids. CDR1 is SGHAT and CDR2 is FQNNGV in the germline V gene.

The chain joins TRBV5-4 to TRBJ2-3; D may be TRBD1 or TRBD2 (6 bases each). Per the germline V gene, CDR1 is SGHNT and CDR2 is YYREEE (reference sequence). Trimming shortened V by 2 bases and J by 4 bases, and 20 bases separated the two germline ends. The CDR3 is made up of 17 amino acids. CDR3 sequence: CASSFPRGGGNSDTQYF. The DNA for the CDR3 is TGTGCCAGCAGCTTCCCACGTGGGGGCGGGAACTCAGATACGCAGTATTTT.

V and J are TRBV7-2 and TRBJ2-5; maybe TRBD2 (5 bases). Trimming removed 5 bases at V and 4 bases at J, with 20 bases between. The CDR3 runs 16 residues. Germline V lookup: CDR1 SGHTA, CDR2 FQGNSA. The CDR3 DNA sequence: TGTGCCAGCAGCAGAAGTACGAGGGAGTCGGTAGAGACCCAGTACTTC. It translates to CASSRSTRESVETQYF.

The CDR3: CASSWGTGSGNTIYF. The CDR3, as DNA: TGTGCCAGCAGCTGGGGGACAGGGTCTGGAAACACCATATATTTT. The rearrangement joins TRBV5-4 to TRBJ1-3, with 9 bases fitting TRBD1. With V trimmed by 3 bases and J by 1 base, 2 bases remained unmatched. Germline lookup yields CDR1 SGHNT and CDR2 YYREEE (reference sequence). The length of the CDR3 is 15 residues.

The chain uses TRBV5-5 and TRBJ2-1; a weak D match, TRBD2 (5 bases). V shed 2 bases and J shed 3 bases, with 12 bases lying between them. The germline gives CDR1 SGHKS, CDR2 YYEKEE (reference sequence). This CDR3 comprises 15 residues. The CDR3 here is CASSFGLHLYNEQFF. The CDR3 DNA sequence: TGTGCCAGCAGCTTCGGACTCCACCTCTACAATGAGCAGTTCTTC. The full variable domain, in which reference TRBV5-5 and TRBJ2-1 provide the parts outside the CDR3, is DAGVTQSPTHLIKTRGQQVTLRCSPISGHKSVSWYQQVLGQGPQFIFQYYEKEERGRGNFPDRFSARQFPNYSSELNVNALLLGDSALYLCASSFGLHLYNEQFFGPGTRLTVL.

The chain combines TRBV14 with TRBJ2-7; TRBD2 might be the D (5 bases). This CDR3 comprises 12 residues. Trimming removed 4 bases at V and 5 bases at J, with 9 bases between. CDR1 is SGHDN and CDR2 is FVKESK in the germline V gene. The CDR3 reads CASSPGGNEQYF. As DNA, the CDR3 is TGTGCCAGCAGCCCCGGAGGAAACGAGCAGTACTTC.

The CDR3 DNA sequence: TGTGCCAGCAGCCAATGGACAGGCTACGAGCAGTACTTC. It translates to CASSQWTGYEQYF. The V call is TRBV7-3, the J call TRBJ2-7; TRBD1 matches 7 bases. V lost 5 bases and J lost 3; bases outside the gene matches: 4. The CDR3 totals 13 residues. CDR1 is SGHTA and CDR2 is FQGTGA in the germline V gene.

The CDR3 spells CASSAHRQGRSYEQYF. DNA of the CDR3: TGTGCCAGCAGTGCCCATAGACAGGGACGGTCCTACGAGCAGTACTTC. This sequence joins TRBV6-1 and TRBJ2-7; 7 nucleotides align to TRBD1. The CDR3 has 16 amino acids. The trim removed 4 bases at V and 1 base at J, leaving 10 bases unmatched. CDR1 and CDR2 (germline): MNHNS, SASEGT.

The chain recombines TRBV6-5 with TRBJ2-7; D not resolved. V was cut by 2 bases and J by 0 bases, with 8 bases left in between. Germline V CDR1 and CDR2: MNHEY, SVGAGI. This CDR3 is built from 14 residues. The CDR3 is CASSYRSYSYEQYF. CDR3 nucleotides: TGTGCCAGCAGTTACAGGTCATACTCCTACGAGCAGTACTTC.

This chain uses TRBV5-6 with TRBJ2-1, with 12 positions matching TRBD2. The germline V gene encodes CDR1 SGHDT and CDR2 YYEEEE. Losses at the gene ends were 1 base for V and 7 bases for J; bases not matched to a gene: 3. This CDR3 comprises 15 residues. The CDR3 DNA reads TGTGCCAGCAGCTTGACTAGCGGGAGGATTAATGAGCAGTTCTTC. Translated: CASSLTSGRINEQFF.

CDR3 sequence (DNA): TGTGCCAGCAGTATTGACAGGGGGCGTTCAGATACGCAGTATTTT. The encoded protein is CASSIDRGRSDTQYF. The rearrangement links TRBV27 to TRBJ2-3, with 10 bases identical to TRBD1. The ends lost 5 bases at V and 4 bases at J; junction bases unmatched: 6. Germline-derived CDR1 and CDR2 are MNHEY and SMNVEV (reference sequence). CDR3 length equals 15 residues.

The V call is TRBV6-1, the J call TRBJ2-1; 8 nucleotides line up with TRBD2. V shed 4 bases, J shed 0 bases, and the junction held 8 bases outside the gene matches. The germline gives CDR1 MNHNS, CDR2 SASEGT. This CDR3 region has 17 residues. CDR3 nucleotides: TGTGCCAGCAGTGGCCCACCGGGAGGGAACTCCTACAATGAGCAGTTCTTC. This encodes CASSGPPGGNSYNEQFF.

CDR3 protein: CASSFHPREHTYEQYF. The CDR3 bases are TGCGCCAGCAGCTTCCACCCCAGGGAACACACCTACGAGCAGTACTTC. The chain recombines TRBV5-1 with TRBJ2-7; TRBD1 might be the D (5 bases). The CDR3 sequence is 16 residues long. The germline V gene encodes CDR1 SGHRS and CDR2 YFSETQ. With 2 bases removed from V and 2 bases from J, the gap between germline ends came to 17 bases.

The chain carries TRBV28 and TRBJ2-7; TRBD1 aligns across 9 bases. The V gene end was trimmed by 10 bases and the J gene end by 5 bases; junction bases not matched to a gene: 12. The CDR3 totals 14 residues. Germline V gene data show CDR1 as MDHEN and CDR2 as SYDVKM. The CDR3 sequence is CATSPGTGIDEQYF. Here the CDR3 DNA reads TGTGCCACTTCGCCCGGGACAGGGATAGACGAGCAGTACTTC.

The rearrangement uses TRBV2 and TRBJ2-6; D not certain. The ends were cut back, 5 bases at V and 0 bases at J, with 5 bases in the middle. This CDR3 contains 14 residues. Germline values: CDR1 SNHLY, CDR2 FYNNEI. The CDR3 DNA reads TGTGCCAGCAGTAGTAGCTCTGGGGCCAACGTCCTGACTTTC. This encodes CASSSSSGANVLTF.

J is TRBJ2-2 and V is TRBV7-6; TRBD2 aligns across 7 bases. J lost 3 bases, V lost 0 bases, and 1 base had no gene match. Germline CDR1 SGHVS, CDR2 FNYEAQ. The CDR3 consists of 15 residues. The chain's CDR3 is CASSLAGGDTGELFF. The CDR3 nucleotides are TGTGCCAGCAGCTTAGCGGGAGGGGACACCGGGGAGCTGTTTTTT. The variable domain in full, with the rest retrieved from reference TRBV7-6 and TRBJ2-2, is GAGVSQSPRYKVTKRGQDVALRCDPISGHVSLYWYRQALGQGPEFLTYFNYEAQQDKSGLPNDRFSAERPEGSISTLTIQRTEQRDSAMYRCASSLAGGDTGELFFGEGSRLTVL.

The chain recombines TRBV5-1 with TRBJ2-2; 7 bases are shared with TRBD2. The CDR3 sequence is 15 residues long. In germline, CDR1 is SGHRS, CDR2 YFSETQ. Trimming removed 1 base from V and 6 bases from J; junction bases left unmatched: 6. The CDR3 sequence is CASSLIWEGSGELFF. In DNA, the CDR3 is TGCGCCAGCAGCTTGATTTGGGAGGGGTCCGGGGAGCTGTTTTTT. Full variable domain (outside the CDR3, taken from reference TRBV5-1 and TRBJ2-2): KAGVTQTPRYLIKTRGQQVTLSCSPISGHRSVSWYQQTPGQGLQFLFEYFSETQRNKGNFPGRFSGRQFSNSRSEMNVSTLELGDSALYLCASSLIWEGSGELFFGEGSRLTVL.